This TCR beta chain was captured in a study of identical twins. The study's findings and limits: Twins showed weaker excess sharing in their beta out-of-frame sequences. Within twin pairs, the out-of-frame alpha sequences they shared showed excess low generation probability. Abundant beta clonotypes from cord blood had fewer insertions, unlike memory repertoires, which showed none.

The ends were cut back, 8 bases at V and 2 bases at J, with 16 bases in the middle. The CDR3 covers 14 residues. The table lists this clonotype with many counts. Its cognate antigen is unknown. Template switching added a universal primer site, and cDNA bore unique molecular identifiers. TCRdb redid the calling of the 5' RACE reads with MiXCR, one entry per CDR3 protein. The sample has 140,000 to 150,000 distinct CDR3 sequences, 3.5% seen once; the top ten hold 7.5% to 8.5%. The sequence was collected from a man aged 18 to 29 in good health. Source material: memory T cells sorted from blood. The chain combines TRBV12-3 or TRBV12-4 with TRBJ2-7; D is perhaps TRBD2 (6 bases). CDR3 loop: CASPVAGLPYEQYV. The CDR3 coding sequence is TGTGCCAGCCCCGTCGCGGGGCTTCCCTACGAGCAGTACGTC.